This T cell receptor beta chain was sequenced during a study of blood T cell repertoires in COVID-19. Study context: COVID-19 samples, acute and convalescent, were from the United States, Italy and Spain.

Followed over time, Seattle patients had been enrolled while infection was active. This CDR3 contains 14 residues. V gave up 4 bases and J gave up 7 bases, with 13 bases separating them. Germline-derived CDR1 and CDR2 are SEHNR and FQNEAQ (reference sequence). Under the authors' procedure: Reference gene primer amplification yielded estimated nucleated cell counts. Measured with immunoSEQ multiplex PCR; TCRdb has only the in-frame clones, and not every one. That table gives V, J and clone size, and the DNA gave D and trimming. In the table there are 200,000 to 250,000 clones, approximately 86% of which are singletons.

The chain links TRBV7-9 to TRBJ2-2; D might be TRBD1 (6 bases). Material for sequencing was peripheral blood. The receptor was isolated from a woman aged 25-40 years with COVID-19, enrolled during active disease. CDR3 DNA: TGTGCCAGCAGCTCAGGGGTTACTGACGGGGAGCTGTTTTTT. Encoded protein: CASSSGVTDGELFF.